This T cell receptor (beta chain) was captured in a study of cytomegalovirus exposure and HLA in healthy donors. In the PCR, 60 Vbeta and 13 Jbeta primers were used. Method: immunoSEQ multiplex PCR; TCRdb's copy keeps in-frame clones and lacks some. Of about 170,000 clones listed, 82% are singletons. Concerning this clone: Its antigen is unidentified. Other DNA sequences in the same sample also yield this CDR3.

Whole-study findings and limits: Segments of the TCR beta V type were, in most cases, productive about 87% or about 30% of the time in an earlier analysis. It was taken for granted in presence/absence analyses that sequencing depth across donors was roughly uniform.

The germline V gene has CDR1 KGHSH and CDR2 LQKENI. With 3 bases clipped from V and 4 bases from J, the junction kept 2 bases outside the gene matches. The CDR3 covers 13 residues. This receptor was taken from a girl aged 5 to 17 in good health and CMV-seropositive. The sequenced sample consisted of PBMCs. The chain carries TRBV18 and TRBJ1-2; TRBD1 matches 7 bases. The CDR3 region has the DNA TGTGCCAGCTCACCCGGGACAGCCTATGGCTACACCTTC. It yields the protein CASSPGTAYGYTF.